This entry concerns a single T cell receptor beta chain. The authors reverse transcribed about 0.5 to 1 ug RNA with random hexamers. TCRdb reprocessed the immunoSEQ multiplex PCR reads with MiXCR, giving one entry per CDR3 protein. The top ten clones hold 0.1% to 0.12% of a sample with around 190,000 distinct CDR3 sequences, approximately 94% of them seen once. Germline CDR1 is DFQATT and CDR2 is SNEGSKA (reference sequence). The CDR3 sequence is 14 residues long. The V end lost 2 bases, the J end lost 3 bases, and 13 bases lay between the germline ends. TCR beta sequencing covered blood CD8+ and CD4+ T cells. Negative isolation yielded CD8+ and CD4+ T cells; FACS enriched TEMRA cells. This sample was taken from a study of CD8 T cells in Susac syndrome.

The chain recombines TRBV20-1 with TRBJ1-2; D is unresolved. The clonotype was recovered from a human donor in good health. Sample: CD4+ T cells from PBMCs. The chain's CDR3 is CSARSGGSDYGYTF. The CDR3 DNA reads as TGCAGTGCTAGATCGGGAGGGAGCGACTATGGCTACACCTTC.